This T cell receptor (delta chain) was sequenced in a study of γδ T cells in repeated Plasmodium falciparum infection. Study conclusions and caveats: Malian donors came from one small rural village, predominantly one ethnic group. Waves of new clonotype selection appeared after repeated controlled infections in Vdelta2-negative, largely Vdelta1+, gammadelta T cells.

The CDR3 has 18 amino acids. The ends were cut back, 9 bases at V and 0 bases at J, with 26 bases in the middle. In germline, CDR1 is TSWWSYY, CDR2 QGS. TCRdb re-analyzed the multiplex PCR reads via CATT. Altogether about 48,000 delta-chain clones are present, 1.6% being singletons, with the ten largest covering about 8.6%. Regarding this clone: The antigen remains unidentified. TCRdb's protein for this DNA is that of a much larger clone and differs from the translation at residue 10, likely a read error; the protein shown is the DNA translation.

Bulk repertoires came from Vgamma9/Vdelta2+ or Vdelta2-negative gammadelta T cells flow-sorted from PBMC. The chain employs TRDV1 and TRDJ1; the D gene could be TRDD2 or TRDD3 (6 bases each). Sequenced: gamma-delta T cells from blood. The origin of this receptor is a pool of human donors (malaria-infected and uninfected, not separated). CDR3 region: CALLPSYGGHGYTDKLIF. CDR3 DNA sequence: TGTGCTCTCCTACCGTCCTACGGGGGACACGGGTACACCGATAAACTCATCTTT.